Sequencing of this TCR beta chain was carried out in a study of T-cell reconstitution after alpha-beta-depleted transplantation in children. Whole-study findings and limits: After transplant, at about two months, alpha-beta T cells were reportedly derived from several hundred expanded graft clones. Day-60 TCRbeta diversity that was high in some patients was derived from surviving recipient T cells and thymic progenitors. T-cell counts and diversity were attributed mostly to newly produced T cells one year after transplant.

The CDR3 is made up of 13 amino acids. V was pared by 6 bases and J by 4 bases, with 7 bases between. CDR1 and CDR2 (germline): MDHEN, SYDVKM. Concerning this clonotype: The antigen is undetermined.

TCRbeta library preparation incorporated unique molecular identifiers. MiXCR, applied by TCRdb to the PCR reads, yields one record per CDR3 protein. The data hold 530,000 or so distinct CDR3 sequences, with over 25% observed a single time. This chain uses TRBV28 with TRBJ2-6; D unresolved. The sequenced sample was PBMCs, obtained before TCRalphabeta/CD19-depleted stem cell transplant. This receptor was identified in a boy under three years old with Wiskott-Aldrich syndrome, due to receive a stem cell transplant. Here the CDR3 reads CASSRPGANVLTF. The CDR3 bases are TGTGCCAGCAGCCGACCCGGGGCCAACGTCCTGACTTTC.